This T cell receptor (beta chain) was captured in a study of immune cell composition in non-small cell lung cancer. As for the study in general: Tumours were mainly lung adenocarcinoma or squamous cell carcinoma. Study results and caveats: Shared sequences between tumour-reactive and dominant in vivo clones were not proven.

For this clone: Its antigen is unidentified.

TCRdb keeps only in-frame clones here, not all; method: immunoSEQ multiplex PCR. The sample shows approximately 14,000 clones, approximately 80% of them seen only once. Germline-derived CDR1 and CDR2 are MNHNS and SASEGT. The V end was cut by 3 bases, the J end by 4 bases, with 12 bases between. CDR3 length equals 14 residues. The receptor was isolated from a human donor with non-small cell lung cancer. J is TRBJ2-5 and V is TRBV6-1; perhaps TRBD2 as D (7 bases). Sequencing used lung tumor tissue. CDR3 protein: CASSEGRGGETQYF. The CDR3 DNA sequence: TGTGCCAGCAGTGAGGGGAGGGGGGGAGAGACCCAGTACTTC.